A single sample is the source of the 21 T cell receptor beta chains below, sequenced in a study of radiation and T cells in renal cell carcinoma. Measured with immunoSEQ multiplex PCR; TCRdb has only the in-frame clones, and not every one. The repertoire holds about 120,000 clones, with around four fifths as singletons. The time point is: blood 2 weeks post-SBRT. Treatment noted: 15 Gy SBRT to primary tumor, nephrectomy 4 weeks later. The sample in question was blood, obtained from a patient whose treatment included radiotherapy and nephrectomy. The receptors originated from a woman aged 55-69 years with renal cell carcinoma.

The rearrangement links TRBV2 to TRBJ1-5; maybe TRBD1 (6 bases). V was pared by 3 bases and J by 6 bases, with 15 bases between. Germline CDR1 SNHLY, CDR2 FYNNEI. There are 15 residues in the CDR3. The CDR3 sequence is CASSELGRGSQPQHF. CDR3 bases: TGTGCCAGCAGTGAGCTTGGCAGGGGTAGTCAGCCCCAGCATTTT.

The chain joins TRBV28 to TRBJ2-7, with 7 bases fitting TRBD2. Germline trimming cut 6 bases from V and 2 bases from J; bases unmatched to any gene: 7. Germline V gene sequence: CDR1 MDHEN, CDR2 SYDVKM. The CDR3 spans 14 residues. As DNA, the CDR3 is TGTGCCAGCAGCCGCGATGGGGGGGCCTACGAGCAGTACTTC. Translating it yields CASSRDGGAYEQYF.

Regarding this clone: The sample contains more than one DNA sequence encoding this CDR3. The chain employs TRBV6-5 and TRBJ2-3; D not certain. The CDR3 length is 16 residues. V lost 0 bases and J lost 0, with 10 bases in between. The germline CDR1 and CDR2 sequences are MNHEY and SVGAGI. For the CDR3, the DNA is TGTGCCAGCAGTTACTCGCCCGGTGTGAGCACAGATACGCAGTATTTT. Its translation: CASSYSPGVSTDTQYF.

The J gene is TRBJ1-1, the V gene TRBV7-3; D is possibly TRBD1 (6 bases). The V end lost 0 bases, the J end lost 0 bases, and 11 bases lay between the germline ends. CDR1 SGHTA and CDR2 FQGTGA come from the germline V gene. The CDR3 loop spans 16 amino acids. This CDR3 is CASSLTAGVVNTEAFF. The DNA for the CDR3 is TGTGCCAGCAGCTTAACGGCAGGGGTAGTGAACACTGAAGCTTTCTTT.

In its sample, this clone was seen once. The J gene is TRBJ1-2, the V gene TRBV28; no reliable D call. The CDR3 consists of 14 residues. V gave up 3 bases and J gave up 3 bases, with 11 bases separating them. Germline CDR1 reads MDHEN; CDR2 reads SYDVKM. The CDR3 protein is CASSFGTLDYGYTF. CDR3 nucleotides: TGTGCCAGCAGTTTTGGAACACTAGACTATGGCTACACCTTC.

The CDR3 DNA reads TGTGCCATCAGTGCGAGCGGGGAGCTGTTTTTT. Protein sequence: CAISASGELFF. V is TRBV10-3 and J is TRBJ2-2; no clear D. Trimming took 4 bases from V and 7 from J, leaving 4 bases between them. Germline lookup yields CDR1 ENHRY and CDR2 SYGVKD. This CDR3 is 11 amino acids long.

The J gene is TRBJ1-1, the V gene TRBV14; unclear D gene. The V end was cut by 2 bases, the J end by 0 bases, with 4 bases between. The CDR3 has 13 residues. Per germline, CDR1 SGHDN and CDR2 FVKESK. The CDR3, as DNA: TGTGCCAGCAGCCAACAGATGAACACTGAAGCTTTCTTT. Amino acids: CASSQQMNTEAFF.

The chain carries TRBV2 and TRBJ1-1; 9 bases are a match to TRBD1. V lost 6 bases, J lost 0 bases, and 23 bases stayed unmatched. CDR3 length equals 21 residues. The V gene's germline CDR1 is SNHLY and CDR2 FYNNEI. The CDR3 is CASREPGQGVRFSKLNTEAFF. CDR3 nucleotide sequence: TGTGCCAGCAGGGAACCGGGACAGGGCGTCCGTTTTTCTAAACTGAACACTGAAGCTTTCTTT. The variable domain in full, with the rest retrieved from reference TRBV2 and TRBJ1-1, is EPEVTQTPSHQVTQMGQEVILRCVPISNHLYFYWYRQILGQKVEFLVSFYNNEISEKSEIFDDQFSVERPDGSNFTLKIRSTKLEDSAMYFCASREPGQGVRFSKLNTEAFFGQGTRLTVV.

The chain joins TRBV19 to TRBJ1-2; D may be TRBD1 (5 bases). Trimming removed 11 bases at V and 7 bases at J, with 14 bases between. Germline-derived CDR1 and CDR2 are LNHDA and SQIVND (reference sequence). There are 11 residues in the CDR3. The CDR3 sequence: CAVRRGSGYTF. The CDR3 DNA follows: TGTGCCGTAAGAAGGGGATCTGGCTACACCTTC.

The chain combines TRBV29-1 with TRBJ2-5; a weak D match, TRBD2 (7 bases). The DNA end is a closer match to TRBJ2-7, so the J assignment may be wrong. Germline V gene lookup returns CDR1 SQVTM and CDR2 ANQGSEA. The CDR3 has 14 amino acids. The CDR3 is CSVGGLANSYEQYF. In nucleotides, the CDR3 is TGCAGCGTGGGGGGGCTAGCAAATTCCTACGAGCAGTACTTC.

The CDR3 is CASSLMNEKLFF. CDR3 coding DNA: TGTGCCAGCAGCCTTATGAATGAAAAACTGTTTTTT. The chain links TRBV13 to TRBJ1-4; D is unclear. There are 12 residues in the CDR3. Germline loops: CDR1 PRHDT, CDR2 FYEKMQ (reference sequence). Trimming took off 5 bases at V and 5 bases at J, with 6 bases between the two ends.

This clone has a count of ten or more. V gene TRBV5-6 combines with J gene TRBJ2-2; the D gene is possibly TRBD1 (6 bases). V dropped 0 bases and J dropped 6 bases, with 15 bases sitting between them. The CDR3 loop spans 16 amino acids. CDR1 is SGHDT and CDR2 is YYEEEE in the germline V gene. The CDR3 DNA reads TGTGCCAGCAGCTTGGGCCCTACAGGGCGGGCCGGGGAGCTGTTTTTT. This translates into CASSLGPTGRAGELFF.

This clone was seen a few times. The chain is built from TRBV19 and TRBJ1-1, with TRBD1 matching 7 bases. J was trimmed by 0 bases and V by 6 bases; bases with no gene match: 13. Germline CDR1 and CDR2: LNHDA and SQIVND (reference sequence). The CDR3 totals 17 residues. CDR3 amino acids: CASRGRTGRAMNTEAFF. For the CDR3, the DNA is TGTGCCAGTAGGGGTCGGACAGGAAGGGCGATGAACACTGAAGCTTTCTTT.

The gene calls are TRBV18 and TRBJ1-2; weak D call: TRBD1 (5 bases). CDR1 KGHSH and CDR2 LQKENI come from the germline V gene. The CDR3 covers 13 residues. The V gene lost 6 bases and the J gene lost 6 bases, with 14 bases spanning the gap. CDR3 sequence: CASSLGEGHGYTF. CDR3 sequence (DNA): TGTGCCAGCTCCCTAGGGGAGGGTCATGGCTACACCTTC.

The V gene is TRBV19, the J gene TRBJ2-1; D perhaps matches TRBD2 (5 bases). Germline V lookup: CDR1 LNHDA, CDR2 SQIVND (reference sequence). The CDR3 has 15 amino acids. Trimming removed 4 bases from V and 5 bases from J, with 15 bases in between. CDR3 loop: CASSNGGRSNNEQFF. The CDR3 nucleotides read TGTGCCAGTAGTAATGGCGGGCGTTCGAACAATGAGCAGTTCTTC.

The chain employs TRBV19 and TRBJ1-1; tentatively, D is TRBD1 (5 bases). Trimming stripped 5 bases from V and 3 bases from J, with 10 bases between. The germline CDR1 and CDR2 sequences are LNHDA and SQIVND (reference sequence). The CDR3 length is 13 residues. CDR3 nucleotides: TGTGCCAGTAGTCCCAGGGTGGACACTGAAGCTTTCTTT. This sequence encodes CASSPRVDTEAFF.

The V gene is TRBV5-1, the J gene TRBJ2-5, with TRBD2 matching over 7 bases. Germline V gene sequence: CDR1 SGHRS, CDR2 YFSETQ. The CDR3 extends over 13 amino acids. The V gene end was trimmed by 3 bases and the J gene end by 5 bases; junction bases not matched to a gene: 4. CDR3 bases: TGCGCCAGCAGCTCCCAGGGAGGGGAGACCCAGTACTTC. The encoded protein is CASSSQGGETQYF.

This clone has more than one count but fewer than ten. The V and J genes are TRBV4-2 and TRBJ2-1; no reliable D call. Germline V CDR1 and CDR2: LGHNA, YNFKEQ. This CDR3 is 12 amino acids long. V was pared by 0 bases and J by 5 bases, with 2 bases between. The DNA for the CDR3 is TGTGCCAGCAGCCAAGACGACAATGAGCAGTTCTTC. This codes for CASSQDDNEQFF.

The rearrangement links TRBV28 to TRBJ1-5; 8 nucleotides align to TRBD1. Germline CDR1 MDHEN, CDR2 SYDVKM. The CDR3 is made up of 14 amino acids. V shed 10 bases and J 6 bases; nucleotides not matched to a gene: 11. The CDR3 DNA sequence: TGTGCCATCGTGGACAGGGCAGGGCGTCAGCCCCAGCATTTT. Its translation: CAIVDRAGRQPQHF.

The rearrangement links TRBV21-1 to TRBJ2-1; TRBD1 is the table's D call and was not checked against the DNA. TRBV21-1 is recorded as a pseudogene. The CDR3 is 14 amino acids. The CDR3 protein is CASSSDRGYNEQFF. In nucleotides, the CDR3 is TGTGCCAGCAGCTCGGACAGGGGGTACAATGAGCAGTTCTTC.

The chain employs TRBV11-3 and TRBJ1-6, with D tentatively TRBD1 (5 bases). This CDR3 has 13 residues. Germline V gene sequence: CDR1 SGHNT, CDR2 YENEEA. Between the trimmed V and J ends, which lost 1 base and 7 bases, there was a span of 5 bases. CDR3 amino acids: CASSLGGNSPLHF. The CDR3 DNA follows: TGTGCCAGCAGCTTAGGGGGGAATTCACCCCTCCACTTT.